This TCR beta chain came from a study of control samples from healthy donors and cancer patients. This clone was observed a single time. TCRdb keeps only in-frame clones here, not all; method: immunoSEQ multiplex PCR. This repertoire shows 57,000 or so clones, 90% found once; its top ten account for 5.5% to 7%. Sequences were obtained from PBMCs. The receptor comes from a man in his 60s with colorectal cancer.

The CDR3 sequence: CASRHRGTSNYGYTF. DNA for the CDR3: TGTGCCAGCAGACATCGGGGAACCTCTAACTATGGCTACACCTTC. The chain couples TRBV28 to TRBJ1-2, with D unclear. The V gene's germline CDR1 is MDHEN and CDR2 SYDVKM. The V end lost 6 bases, the J end lost 0 bases, and 14 bases lay between the germline ends. The CDR3 runs to 15 residues.